The present TCR beta chain was sequenced within a study of early T cells in non-severe SARS-CoV-2 infection. Study-level results: Missing private and CD4 specificities, VDJdb matching favored anti-spike CD8 responses.

TCRdb processed the 5' RACE reads anew with MiXCR; each CDR3 protein has one entry. The sample has 40,000 or so distinct CDR3 sequences, around 6% seen once. The CDR3 runs to 16 residues. V was clipped by 6 bases and J by 7 bases; unmatched bases: 10. The V gene's germline CDR1 is ENHRY and CDR2 SYGVKD. The table lists this clonotype with a few counts. The antigen is undetermined. The specimen sequenced was whole blood. This receptor was obtained from an adult who was a healthcare worker with PCR-confirmed SARS-CoV-2 infection or an uninfected control (not recorded which). The chain uses TRBV10-3 and TRBJ2-3, with 13 positions matching TRBD2. The CDR3 DNA is TGTGCCATCAGCTTGGGACTAGCGGGGTGGATGAATACGCAGTATTTT. Its protein product is CAISLGLAGWMNTQYF.